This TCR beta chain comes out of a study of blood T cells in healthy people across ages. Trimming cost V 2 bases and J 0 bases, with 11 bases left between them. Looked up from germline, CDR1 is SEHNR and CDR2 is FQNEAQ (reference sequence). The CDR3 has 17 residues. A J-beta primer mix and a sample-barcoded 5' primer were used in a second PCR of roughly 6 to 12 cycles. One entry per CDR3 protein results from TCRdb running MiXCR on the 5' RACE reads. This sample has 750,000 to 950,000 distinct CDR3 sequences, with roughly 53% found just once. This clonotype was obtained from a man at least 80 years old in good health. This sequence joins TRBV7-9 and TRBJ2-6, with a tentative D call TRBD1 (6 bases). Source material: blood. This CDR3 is CASSLQGSSSGANVLTF. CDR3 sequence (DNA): TGTGCCAGCAGCTTACAGGGGTCGAGCTCTGGGGCCAACGTCCTGACTTTC.